This T cell receptor beta chain stems from a study of cytomegalovirus exposure and HLA in healthy donors. Overall study findings and caveats: Specific recognition of CMV antigens was confirmed in vitro for a few chains (all CMV-associated). A list of 150 or so TCR beta chains associated with cytomegalovirus was given. A classifier reportedly called cytomegalovirus status with high sensitivity and specificity.

With regard to this clone: The antigen is undetermined.

The CDR3 consists of 15 residues. From germline, CDR1 is SEHNR and CDR2 FQNEAQ (reference sequence). Germline trimming cut 2 bases from V and 4 bases from J; bases unmatched to any gene: 4. Only in-frame clones appear in the TCRdb table, and some are missing; sequencing was by immunoSEQ multiplex PCR. Among 250,000 or so clones listed, roughly 89% were seen once. A roughly 120-subject validation cohort, separate from the 666-subject first cohort, supplied the donors. This sequence originates from a woman aged 18-29 years in good health and CMV-seronegative. This chain connects TRBV7-9 to TRBJ2-5; 10 bases fit TRBD1. Sequencing was performed on PBMCs. The CDR3 coding sequence is TGTGCCAGCAGCTTAAGACAGGGGGCTCGAGAGACCCAGTACTTC. It is translated as CASSLRQGARETQYF.